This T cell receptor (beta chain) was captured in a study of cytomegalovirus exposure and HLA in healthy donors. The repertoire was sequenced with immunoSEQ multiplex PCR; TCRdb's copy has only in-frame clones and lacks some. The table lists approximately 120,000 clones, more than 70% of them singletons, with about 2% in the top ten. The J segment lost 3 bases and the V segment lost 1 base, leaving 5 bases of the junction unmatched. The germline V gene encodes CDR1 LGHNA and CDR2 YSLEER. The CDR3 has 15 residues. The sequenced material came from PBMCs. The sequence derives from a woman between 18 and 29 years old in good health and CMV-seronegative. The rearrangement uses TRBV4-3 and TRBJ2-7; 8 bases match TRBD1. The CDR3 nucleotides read TGCGCCAGCAGCCAAGGACAGGGGTCGGGCTACGAGCAGTACTTC. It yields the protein CASSQGQGSGYEQYF.